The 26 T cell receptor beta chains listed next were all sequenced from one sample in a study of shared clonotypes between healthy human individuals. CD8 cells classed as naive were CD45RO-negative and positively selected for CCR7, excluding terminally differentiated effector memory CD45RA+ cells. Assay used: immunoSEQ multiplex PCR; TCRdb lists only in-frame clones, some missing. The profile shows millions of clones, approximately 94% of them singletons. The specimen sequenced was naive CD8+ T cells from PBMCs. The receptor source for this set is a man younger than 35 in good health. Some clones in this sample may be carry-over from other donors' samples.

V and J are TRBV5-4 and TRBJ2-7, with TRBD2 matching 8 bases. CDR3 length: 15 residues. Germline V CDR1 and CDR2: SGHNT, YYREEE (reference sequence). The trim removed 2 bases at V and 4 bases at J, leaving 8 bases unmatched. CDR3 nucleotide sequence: TGTGCCAGCAGCTTAGACAGCGGGAGTTCGTACGAGCAGTACTTC. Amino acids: CASSLDSGSSYEQYF.

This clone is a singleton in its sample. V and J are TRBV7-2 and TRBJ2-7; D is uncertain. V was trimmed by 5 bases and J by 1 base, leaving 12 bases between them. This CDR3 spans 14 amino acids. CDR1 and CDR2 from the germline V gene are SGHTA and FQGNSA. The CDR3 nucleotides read TGTGCCAGCAGCCCCCGCGCTAGATCCTACGAGCAGTACTTC. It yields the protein CASSPRARSYEQYF.

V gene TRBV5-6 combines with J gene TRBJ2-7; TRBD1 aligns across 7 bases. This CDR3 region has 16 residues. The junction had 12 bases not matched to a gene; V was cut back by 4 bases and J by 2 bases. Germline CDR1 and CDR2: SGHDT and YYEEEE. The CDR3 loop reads CASSPNPGTEAYEQYF. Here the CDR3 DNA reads TGTGCCAGCAGCCCGAACCCCGGGACAGAAGCCTACGAGCAGTACTTC.

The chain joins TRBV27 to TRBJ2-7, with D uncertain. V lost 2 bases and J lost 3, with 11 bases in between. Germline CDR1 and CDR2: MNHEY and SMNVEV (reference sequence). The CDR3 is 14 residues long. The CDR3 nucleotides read TGTGCCAGCAGTTTAACTCTATCCAACTACGAGCAGTACTTC. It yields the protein CASSLTLSNYEQYF.

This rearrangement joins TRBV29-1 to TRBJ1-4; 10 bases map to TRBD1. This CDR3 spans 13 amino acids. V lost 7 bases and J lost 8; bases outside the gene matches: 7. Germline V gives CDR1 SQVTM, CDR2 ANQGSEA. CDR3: CSATGTGEEKLFF. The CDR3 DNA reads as TGCAGCGCAACCGGGACAGGGGAAGAAAAACTGTTTTTT. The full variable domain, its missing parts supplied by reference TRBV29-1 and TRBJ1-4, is SAVISQKPSRDICQRGTSLTIQCQVDSQVTMMFWYRQQPGQSLTLIATANQGSEATYESGFVIDKFPISRPNLTFSTLTVSNMSPEDSSIYLCSATGTGEEKLFFGSGTQLSVL.

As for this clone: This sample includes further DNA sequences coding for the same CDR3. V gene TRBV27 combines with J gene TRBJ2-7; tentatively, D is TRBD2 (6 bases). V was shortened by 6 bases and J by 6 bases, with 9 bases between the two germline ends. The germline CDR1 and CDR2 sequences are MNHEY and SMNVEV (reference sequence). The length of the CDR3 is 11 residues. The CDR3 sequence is CASRLGGEQYF. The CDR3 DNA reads TGTGCCAGCAGGTTGGGGGGCGAGCAGTACTTC.

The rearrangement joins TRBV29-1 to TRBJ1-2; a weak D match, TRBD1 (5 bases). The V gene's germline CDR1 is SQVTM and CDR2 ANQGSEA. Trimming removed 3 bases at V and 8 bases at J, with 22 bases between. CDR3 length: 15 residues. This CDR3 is CSVDHTGTGLLGYTF. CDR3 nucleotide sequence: TGCAGCGTTGACCATACCGGGACGGGTCTTTTGGGCTACACCTTC.

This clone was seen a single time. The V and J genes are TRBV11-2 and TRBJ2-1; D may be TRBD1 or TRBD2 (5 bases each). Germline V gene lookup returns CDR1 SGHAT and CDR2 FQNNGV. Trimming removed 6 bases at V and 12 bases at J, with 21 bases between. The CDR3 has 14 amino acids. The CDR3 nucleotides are TGTGCCAGCAGACCCCGGGACGGAAGTCTTAGGCAGTTCTTC. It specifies CASRPRDGSLRQFF.

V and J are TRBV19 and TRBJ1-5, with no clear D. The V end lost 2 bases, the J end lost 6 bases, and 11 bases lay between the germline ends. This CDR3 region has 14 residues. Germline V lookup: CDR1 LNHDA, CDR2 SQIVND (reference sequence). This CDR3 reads CASSIWAVGQPQHF. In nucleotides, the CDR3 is TGTGCCAGTAGTATATGGGCAGTCGGTCAGCCCCAGCATTTT.

The DNA of the CDR3 is TGTGCCAGCAGTTATGGGGGGGCCTCCGCAGATACGCAGTATTTT. It yields the protein CASSYGGASADTQYF. The V and J genes are TRBV6-5 and TRBJ2-3; TRBD2 is a possible D gene (7 bases). V was clipped by 3 bases and J by 4 bases, with 14 bases between them. Germline V gene sequence: CDR1 MNHEY, CDR2 SVGAGI. There are 15 residues in the CDR3.

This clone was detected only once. The CDR3 nucleotides read TGTGCCAGCAGCTCATCGGGAGCCGGGTCGCTGTTTTTT. This sequence encodes CASSSSGAGSLFF. V gene TRBV9 combines with J gene TRBJ2-2; maybe TRBD2 (6 bases). V was cut by 4 bases and J by 13 bases, with 17 bases left in between. The CDR3 extends over 13 amino acids. The germline CDR1 and CDR2 sequences are SGDLS and YYNGEE. Filled out from reference TRBV9 and TRBJ2-2, the complete variable domain reads DSGVTQTPKHLITATGQRVTLRCSPRSGDLSVYWYQQSLDQGLQFLIQYYNGEERAKGNILERFSAQQFPDLHSELNLSSLELGDSALYFCASSSSGAGSLFFGEGSRLTVL.

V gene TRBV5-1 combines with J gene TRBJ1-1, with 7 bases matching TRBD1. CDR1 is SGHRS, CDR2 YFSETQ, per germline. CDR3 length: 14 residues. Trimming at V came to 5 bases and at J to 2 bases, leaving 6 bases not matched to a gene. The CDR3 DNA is TGCGCCAGCAGTCCCAGGGGGGAAAACACTGAAGCTTTCTTT. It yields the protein CASSPRGENTEAFF.

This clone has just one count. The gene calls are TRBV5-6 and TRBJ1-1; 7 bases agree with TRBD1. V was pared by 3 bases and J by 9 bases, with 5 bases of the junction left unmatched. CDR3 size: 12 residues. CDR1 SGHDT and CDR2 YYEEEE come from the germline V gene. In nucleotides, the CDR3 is TGTGCCAGCAGCTCCCTGACAGGGAAAGCTTTCTTT. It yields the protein CASSSLTGKAFF.

CDR3 amino acids: CASGDRGTGLTGELFF. CDR3 DNA sequence: TGTGCCAGCGGGGACAGGGGTACTGGACTCACCGGGGAGCTGTTTTTT. This chain connects TRBV27 to TRBJ2-2; 10 nucleotides align to TRBD1. V was pared by 8 bases and J by 4 bases, with 10 bases of the junction left unmatched. CDR1 MNHEY and CDR2 SMNVEV come from the germline V gene (reference sequence). This CDR3 is built from 16 residues.

The CDR3 reads CASSYVSPPSQETQYF. CDR3 nucleotides: TGTGCCAGCAGTTACGTCTCCCCCCCATCCCAAGAGACCCAGTACTTC. The V gene is TRBV6-6, the J gene TRBJ2-5, with no clear D. CDR3 length equals 16 residues. The V gene's germline CDR1 is MNHNY and CDR2 SVGAGI (reference sequence). Trimming cost V 2 bases and J 1 base, with 14 bases left between them.

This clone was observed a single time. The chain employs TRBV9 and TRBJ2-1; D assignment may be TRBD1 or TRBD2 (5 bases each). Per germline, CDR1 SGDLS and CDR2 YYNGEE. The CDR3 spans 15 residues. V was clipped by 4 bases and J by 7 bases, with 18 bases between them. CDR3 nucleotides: TGTGCCAGCAGCTCTACGGGACCCTTGAAGAATGAGCAGTTCTTC. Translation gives CASSSTGPLKNEQFF. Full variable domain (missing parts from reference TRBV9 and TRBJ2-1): DSGVTQTPKHLITATGQRVTLRCSPRSGDLSVYWYQQSLDQGLQFLIQYYNGEERAKGNILERFSAQQFPDLHSELNLSSLELGDSALYFCASSSTGPLKNEQFFGPGTRLTVL.

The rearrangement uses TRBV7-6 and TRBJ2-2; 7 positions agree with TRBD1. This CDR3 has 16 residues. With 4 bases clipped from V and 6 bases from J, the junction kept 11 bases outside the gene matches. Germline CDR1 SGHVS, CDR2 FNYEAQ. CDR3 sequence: CASSSGTAGSAGELFF. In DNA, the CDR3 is TGTGCCAGCAGCTCCGGGACAGCTGGGTCCGCCGGGGAGCTGTTTTTT.

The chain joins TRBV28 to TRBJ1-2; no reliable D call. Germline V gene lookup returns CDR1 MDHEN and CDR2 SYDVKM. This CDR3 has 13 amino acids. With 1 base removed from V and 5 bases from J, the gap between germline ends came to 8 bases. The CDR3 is CASSLLGIYGYTF. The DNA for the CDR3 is TGTGCCAGCAGTTTATTGGGTATTTATGGCTACACCTTC.

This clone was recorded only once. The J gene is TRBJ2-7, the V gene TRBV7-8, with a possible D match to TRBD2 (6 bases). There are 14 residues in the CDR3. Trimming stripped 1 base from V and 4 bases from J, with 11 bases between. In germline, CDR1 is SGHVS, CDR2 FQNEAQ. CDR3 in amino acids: CASSLGPAGYEQYF. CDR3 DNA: TGTGCCAGCAGCTTAGGGCCGGCGGGGTACGAGCAGTACTTC.

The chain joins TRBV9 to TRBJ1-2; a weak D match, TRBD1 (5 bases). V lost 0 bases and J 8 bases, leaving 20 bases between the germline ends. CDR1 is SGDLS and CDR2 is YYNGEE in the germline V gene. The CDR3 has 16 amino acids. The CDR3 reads CASSVDGTDLRAGYTF. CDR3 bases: TGTGCCAGCAGCGTAGACGGGACTGATCTTCGGGCGGGCTACACCTTC.

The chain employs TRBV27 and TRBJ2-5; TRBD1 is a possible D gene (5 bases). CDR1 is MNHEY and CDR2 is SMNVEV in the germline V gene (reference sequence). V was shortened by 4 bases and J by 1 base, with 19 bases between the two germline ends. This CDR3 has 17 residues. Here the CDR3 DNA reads TGTGCCAGCAGTTCTTACTCATTAACAGGTTTCCAAGAGACCCAGTACTTC. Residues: CASSSYSLTGFQETQYF.

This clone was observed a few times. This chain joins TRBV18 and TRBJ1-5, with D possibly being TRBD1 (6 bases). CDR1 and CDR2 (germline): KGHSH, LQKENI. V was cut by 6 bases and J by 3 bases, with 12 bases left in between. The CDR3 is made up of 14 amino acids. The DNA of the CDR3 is TGTGCCAGCTCCACCGGGACATCCAATCAGCCCCAGCATTTT. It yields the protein CASSTGTSNQPQHF.

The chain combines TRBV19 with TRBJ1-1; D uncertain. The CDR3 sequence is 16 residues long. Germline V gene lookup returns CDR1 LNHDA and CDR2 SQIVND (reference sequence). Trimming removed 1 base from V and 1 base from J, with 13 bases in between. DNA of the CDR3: TGTGCCAGTAGTATAGGGAGGGAATCTTCGAACACTGAAGCTTTCTTT. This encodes CASSIGRESSNTEAFF.

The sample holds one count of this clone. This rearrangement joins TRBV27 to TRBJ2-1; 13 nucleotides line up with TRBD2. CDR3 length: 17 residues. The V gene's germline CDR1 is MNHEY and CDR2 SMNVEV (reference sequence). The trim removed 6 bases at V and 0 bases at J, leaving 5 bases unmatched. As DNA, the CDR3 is TGTGCCAGCAGACTAGCGGGAGGGCCGAGCTCCTACAATGAGCAGTTCTTC. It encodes CASRLAGGPSSYNEQFF.

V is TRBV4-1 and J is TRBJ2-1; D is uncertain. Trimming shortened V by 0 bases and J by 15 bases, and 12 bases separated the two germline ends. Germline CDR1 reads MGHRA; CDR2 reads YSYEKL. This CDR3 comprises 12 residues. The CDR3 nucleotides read TGCGCCAGCAGCCAAGACCTTTCGGATCTGTTCTTC. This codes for CASSQDLSDLFF.

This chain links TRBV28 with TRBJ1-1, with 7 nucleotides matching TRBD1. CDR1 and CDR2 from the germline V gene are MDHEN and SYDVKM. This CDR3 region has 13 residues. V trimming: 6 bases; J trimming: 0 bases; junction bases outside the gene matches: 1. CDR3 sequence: CASRGQLNTEAFF. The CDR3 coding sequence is TGTGCCAGCAGGGGACAGTTGAACACTGAAGCTTTCTTT.